This TCR beta chain emerged from a study of CD8 T cells in Susac syndrome. Study information: Treatment at blood withdrawal was none, corticosteroids, or intravenous immunoglobulin alone in Susac syndrome patients.

After extraction with the RNeasy kit, roughly 0.45 to 1 ug of the RNA was reverse transcribed using random hexamers. TCRdb used MiXCR to reprocess the immunoSEQ multiplex PCR reads, holding one entry per CDR3 protein. The repertoire holds approximately 150,000 distinct CDR3 sequences, with about 94% as singletons. Between the trimmed V and J ends, which lost 5 bases and 4 bases, there was a span of 14 bases. CDR1 and CDR2 from the germline V gene are DFQATT and SNEGSKA (reference sequence). The CDR3 contains 13 residues. Material: CD4+ T cells from PBMCs. The clonotype was recovered from a human donor with Susac syndrome. This sequence joins TRBV20-1 and TRBJ1-2, with D unresolved. CDR3 sequence (DNA): TGCAGTGCTCTAGGGCACCGGTCCTATGGCTACACCTTC. Protein sequence: CSALGHRSYGYTF.